This T cell receptor beta chain derives from a study of cytomegalovirus exposure and HLA in healthy donors. Study-wide results and limits: Confirmation was obtained in vitro that three CMV-associated chains are specific for CMV antigens. Published work reported that the classifier diagnosed cytomegalovirus status with high specificity and sensitivity.

This clone was seen once. The antigen is undetermined. The protocol was immunoSEQ multiplex PCR, while the TCRdb copy is restricted to in-frame clones and leaves out a portion. Of about 170,000 clones in the sample, approximately 89% were seen once. Germline V gives CDR1 SNHLY, CDR2 FYNNEI. V was clipped by 1 base and J by 4 bases; unmatched bases: 10. The CDR3 sequence is 18 residues long. The approximately 120-subject validation cohort, separate from the roughly 700-subject first cohort, included the donors. The receptor comes from a woman aged 18-30 years in good health and CMV-seropositive. The J gene is TRBJ2-2, the V gene TRBV2; 9 bases agree with TRBD1. The sequenced sample consisted of PBMCs. This chain's CDR3 is CASSEEAGTGSFTGELFF. Written as DNA, the CDR3 is TGTGCCAGCAGTGAAGAGGCCGGGACAGGGTCGTTCACCGGGGAGCTGTTTTTT.